A few counts support the clone carrying this T cell receptor beta chain. Trimming removed 3 bases from V and 11 bases from J; junction bases left unmatched: 6. Germline V gene lookup returns CDR1 KGHSH and CDR2 LQKENI. The CDR3 is made up of 12 amino acids. This sample is part of a study of blood T cell repertoires in COVID-19. The wider study: Specimens from acute and convalescent COVID-19 originated in the United States, Italy and Spain. T cells, B-cell-depleted T cells, or PBMCs supplied cDNA or gDNA.

In the original workflow: The authors estimated nucleated cell counts from reference gene primer amplification. The data were produced by immunoSEQ multiplex PCR, yet TCRdb's version contains in-frame clones alone and is incomplete. V, J and clone size derive from that table, while D and trimming were established from the DNA sequence. Of about 220,000 clones detected, approximately 80% appear once; the ten largest clones hold 4% to 5%. This receptor was obtained from a woman in her sixties or seventies with acute or convalescent COVID-19. The gene calls are TRBV18 and TRBJ1-1, with 7 bases identical to TRBD1. The specimen sequenced was peripheral blood. The CDR3 loop reads CASSPLQGWAFF. CDR3 coding DNA: TGTGCCAGCTCACCTCTACAGGGGTGGGCTTTCTTT.